This TCR beta chain was identified during a study of T cells expressing NK-cell markers. On the study more broadly: Sorted CD3+CD56+NKG2C+, CD3+CD56+NKG2C- and CD3+CD56-NKG2C+ T cells provided the TCR beta repertoires. Findings and caveats of the study: In a few donors, dominant clonotypes made up 28.3-60.1% of CD3+CD56-NKG2C+ cells. As a fraction of CD8+ T cells, dominant NKG2C+ clonotypes reached about 1.0-8% in six donors.

No DNA is given; TCRdb re-called the 5' RACE reads and lists each CDR3 protein once. This table holds around 380,000 distinct CDR3 sequences. About this clonotype: The antigen is undetermined.

There are 17 residues in the CDR3. The TCR originated in a woman aged 50 to 60 in good health. The chain couples TRBV12-3 or TRBV12-4 to TRBJ2-3; TCRdb's D gene call, TRBD2, goes unchecked for lack of DNA. Input material: blood T cells: a sorted CD56 or NKG2C T cell subset, CD4+ or CD8+ T cells, or bulk PBMC T cells (not recorded which). CDR3 in amino acids: CASSPETGTSSTDTQYF.